The 19 T cell receptor beta chains presented below share a single source sample, sequenced in a study of blood T cells in healthy people across ages (dated by TCRdb to about 2015). Receptors were amplified or captured by 5' RACE. Sequencing relied on an Illumina HiSeq 2500. A second roughly 6 to 12 cycle PCR used a sample-barcoded 5' primer and a J-beta primer mix. TCRdb reprocessed the public reads (quality trimming at Q25 with fastp, clone calling with MiXCR) and kept in-frame beta chains. Here each entry gathers all rows of one CDR3 protein and keeps the most common genes and DNA. This sample is represented by more than 500,000 distinct CDR3 sequences; over 25% of them were singletons. The leading ten clones occupy over 3.5% of the sample. These data also featured in a second study, about T cells of mothers and their children.

Sequencing was carried out using blood. Receptors originate from a boy aged 2-15 years in good health.

The chain links TRBV30 to TRBJ1-2; TRBD1 is a possible D gene (6 bases). Trimming left V 6 bases short and J 1 base short, with 18 bases between. Per germline, CDR1 GTSNPN and CDR2 SVGIG (reference sequence). The CDR3 has 15 residues. The CDR3 DNA reads as TGTGCCTGCCCCGAGGGGGGCTCTCTTAACTATGGCTACACCTTC. This encodes CACPEGGSLNYGYTF.

The V gene is TRBV29-1, the J gene TRBJ2-5, with D perhaps matching TRBD1 (6 bases). The J call is uncertain, as TRBJ2-1 better fits the DNA end. Germline V gene data show CDR1 as SQVTM and CDR2 as ANQGSEA. This CDR3 has 12 residues. Here the CDR3 reads CSVLGHYNEQFF. CDR3 DNA: TGCAGCGTCCTGGGACACTACAATGAGCAGTTCTTC.

The chain uses TRBV28 and TRBJ2-1; TRBD2 is a possible D gene (5 bases). The CDR3 consists of 16 residues. The V and J ends lost 7 bases and 5 bases respectively, with 21 bases between them. Germline V gene sequence: CDR1 MDHEN, CDR2 SYDVKM. DNA of the CDR3: TGTGCCAGCAACCCGGTCGGGTCGGCCGGGGACAATGAGCAGTTCTTC. Translated: CASNPVGSAGDNEQFF.

This chain joins TRBV5-1 and TRBJ2-1; the D gene is possibly TRBD1 (6 bases). The germline gives CDR1 SGHRS, CDR2 YFSETQ. The CDR3 contains 14 residues. V was cut by 3 bases and J by 7 bases, with 14 bases left in between. In DNA, the CDR3 is TGCGCCAGCAGCTACCAACAGGGTAGGAATGAGCAGTTCTTC. Translation: CASSYQQGRNEQFF.

This clonotype was counted only a few times. The J gene is TRBJ1-3, the V gene TRBV30; D ambiguous. Germline V gene data show CDR1 as GTSNPN and CDR2 as SVGIG (reference sequence). The V and J ends lost 3 bases and 5 bases respectively, with 2 bases between them. CDR3 length equals 10 residues. In nucleotides, the CDR3 is TGTGCCTGGAGACGAAACACCATATATTTT. Translated, it gives CAWRRNTIYF.

V and J are TRBV2 and TRBJ2-5; 7 bases agree with TRBD1. This CDR3 has 14 amino acids. Germline V CDR1 and CDR2: SNHLY, FYNNEI. J was trimmed by 2 bases and V by 6 bases; bases with no gene match: 6. The CDR3 nucleotides are TGTGCCAGCAGCCTGGACAGGAATCAAGAGACCCAGTACTTC. Protein product: CASSLDRNQETQYF.

This clonotype appeared a few times. V usage is TRBV14 and J usage is TRBJ2-1; weak D call: TRBD2 (7 bases). The CDR3 covers 14 residues. CDR1 and CDR2 (germline): SGHDN, FVKESK. The V end was cut by 7 bases, the J end by 8 bases, with 18 bases between. The CDR3 here is CASNGQRDTDEQFF. The DNA of the CDR3 is TGTGCCAGCAATGGACAGCGGGATACCGATGAGCAGTTCTTC.

The chain uses TRBV4-2 and TRBJ1-2; possible D gene TRBD1, 5 bases. This CDR3 has 17 residues. Trimming left V 3 bases short and J 2 bases short, with 19 bases between. Germline lookup yields CDR1 LGHNA and CDR2 YNFKEQ. As DNA, the CDR3 is TGTGCCAGCAGCCATTCCCCAGGCAGGGCGAGAAACTATGGCTACACCTTC. Translated, it gives CASSHSPGRARNYGYTF.

This clonotype was observed a handful of times. The chain has TRBV20-1 and TRBJ2-5, with D perhaps matching TRBD2 (6 bases). Germline V gene data show CDR1 as DFQATT and CDR2 as SNEGSKA (reference sequence). The length of the CDR3 is 14 residues. The V and J ends lost 0 bases and 0 bases respectively, with 8 bases between them. The CDR3 nucleotides read TGCAGTGCTAGAGATCGGAGGGACCAAGAGACCCAGTACTTC. This encodes CSARDRRDQETQYF.

In its sample, this clonotype was seen a few times. The chain uses TRBV6-5 and TRBJ2-3; D is perhaps TRBD2 (5 bases). CDR1 is MNHEY, CDR2 SVGAGI, per germline. The CDR3 is 16 amino acids. The germline V and J ends were trimmed by 4 bases and 2 bases, with 16 bases remaining between them. CDR3 sequence: CASSSDSLDITDTQYF. The CDR3 DNA reads TGTGCCAGCAGTTCGGACTCACTAGATATCACAGATACGCAGTATTTT.

The V call is TRBV21-1, the J call TRBJ2-5; TRBD1 reflects the table's D call only, with no check against the DNA. TRBV21-1 is tagged as a pseudogene. The CDR3 length is 14 residues. CDR3 protein: CASTTPGLQETQYF. In nucleotides, the CDR3 is TGTGCCAGCACCACGCCAGGGCTCCAAGAGACCCAGTACTTC.

This clonotype has just a few counts. This chain joins TRBV6-1 and TRBJ1-1, with D possibly matching TRBD1 (5 bases). Germline CDR1 and CDR2: MNHNS and SASEGT. The CDR3 extends over 14 amino acids. Between the trimmed V and J ends, which lost 2 bases and 3 bases, there was a span of 10 bases. CDR3 protein: CASSEPGWDTEAFF. CDR3 in DNA: TGTGCCAGCAGTGAACCAGGGTGGGACACTGAAGCTTTCTTT.

The chain links TRBV2 to TRBJ2-1; D remains ambiguous. CDR1 is SNHLY, CDR2 FYNNEI, per germline. The germline V and J ends were trimmed by 3 bases and 8 bases, with 17 bases remaining between them. CDR3 length equals 15 residues. For the CDR3, the DNA is TGTGCCAGCAGTGAGGGCGTGGGATCTAAGGATGAGCAGTTCTTC. Amino acids: CASSEGVGSKDEQFF.

This clonotype was counted between two and nine times. The V call is TRBV13, the J call TRBJ2-7; weak D call: TRBD1 (6 bases). This CDR3 comprises 16 residues. V lost 1 base to trimming and J lost 0 bases, with 13 bases between them. Germline lookup yields CDR1 PRHDT and CDR2 FYEKMQ (reference sequence). This chain's CDR3 is CASSLAQGTNSYEQYF. CDR3 DNA sequence: TGTGCCAGCAGCTTAGCGCAGGGGACAAACTCCTACGAGCAGTACTTC.

This clonotype was detected a few times. The chain couples TRBV7-3 to TRBJ1-4; D is possibly TRBD1 (6 bases). The length of the CDR3 is 15 residues. The V end was cut by 0 bases, the J end by 14 bases, with 19 bases between. Germline assignment: CDR1 SGHTA and CDR2 FQGTGA. The CDR3 DNA reads as TGTGCCAGCAGCTTAACGGGGGGGCGGAATGGAAAGCTGTTTTTT. Amino acid sequence: CASSLTGGRNGKLFF.

This clonotype came up once. The V call is TRBV28, the J call TRBJ2-7; 14 bases are shared with TRBD2. The ends lost 4 bases at V and 1 base at J; junction bases unmatched: 6. This CDR3 is 17 amino acids long. The germline V gene encodes CDR1 MDHEN and CDR2 SYDVKM. The CDR3 loop reads CASSSGTSGRLSYEQYF. The CDR3 DNA reads as TGTGCCAGCAGTTCCGGGACTAGCGGGAGACTTTCCTACGAGCAGTACTTC.

This clonotype was picked up a small number of times. The chain links TRBV5-1 to TRBJ2-5; D remains ambiguous. Judging by the DNA end, TRBJ2-1 fits better; the J call may be wrong. The CDR3 is made up of 11 amino acids. Per the germline V gene, CDR1 is SGHRS and CDR2 is YFSETQ. The CDR3 DNA is TGCGCCAGCAAAGGCACCCAGGAGCAGTTCTTC. It translates to CASKGTQEQFF.

This sequence joins TRBV29-1 and TRBJ2-7; D is unresolved. V was pared by 4 bases and J by 1 base, with 8 bases between. Germline assignment: CDR1 SQVTM and CDR2 ANQGSEA. The CDR3 runs 12 residues. CDR3: CSVAAESYEQYF. In nucleotides, the CDR3 is TGCAGCGTTGCGGCTGAATCCTACGAGCAGTACTTC.

As for this clonotype: At one of its ends the junction is not consistent with the germline gene, which may arise from a read error. The chain joins TRBV12-5 to TRBJ2-4, with D perhaps matching TRBD2 (5 bases). The CDR3 length is 18 residues. CDR1 and CDR2 (germline): LGHNT, FRNRAP. CDR3 protein: CTSGLVLNPGVAKNIQHF. In DNA, the CDR3 is TGTACTAGTGGTTTGGTACTGAACCCAGGAGTAGCCAAAAACATTCAGCACTTC.